This is a list of T cell receptor beta chains from one sample in a study of ipilimumab plus nivolumab after autologous stem cell transplantation. Libraries were prepared by immunoSEQ multiplex PCR; TCRdb keeps only in-frame clonotypes and omits some of them. This table holds about 47,000 clones, around nine tenths found once. The sequencing here drew on PBMCs, taken in a trial of ipilimumab plus nivolumab as post-transplant consolidation. The source of these receptors is a male donor with multiple myeloma. CDR3s include the opening cysteine and the closing phenylalanine or tryptophan. Fields, in order: J gene, V gene, clone size, CDR3 protein. Where a row states a size, it is once, few, many or the class of an expanded clone; other rows omit it.

TRBJ2-7	TRBV29-1	-	CSATGPKEQYF
TRBJ2-7	TRBV4-2	-	CASTPQTGTGGHEQYF
TRBJ2-6	TRBV30	-	CAWSRGSGANVLTF
TRBJ1-1	TRBV10-3	-	CAIRSDRVLTEAFF
TRBJ2-7	TRBV27	-	CASSRGGGPYEQYF
TRBJ2-5	TRBV7-2	-	CASSLVWTSGETQYF
TRBJ2-5	TRBV30	-	CAWRPSGRQETQYF
TRBJ2-1	TRBV19	-	CASLAGGSYNEQFF
TRBJ2-7	TRBV19	-	CASSIQGRSYEQYF
TRBJ1-3	TRBV6-1	-	CASSEGGAGNTIYF
TRBJ2-1	TRBV11-1	once	CASSLGTQINNEQFF
TRBJ1-1	TRBV7-2	-	CASLLRAWSNTEAFF
TRBJ2-7	TRBV28	-	CASSVQGMGEQYF
TRBJ2-7	TRBV7-9	-	CASSSGQQGEQYF
TRBJ2-2	TRBV18	-	CASSPVAGANTGELFF
TRBJ2-3	TRBV2	once	CASSEAGLAGADTQYF
TRBJ1-4	TRBV7-2	-	CASSNRNEKLFF
TRBJ1-5	TRBV10-3	-	CAISTDRGTQPQHF
TRBJ1-1	TRBV7-3	-	CASSLTGRDTEAFF
TRBJ1-5	TRBV19	-	CASSNVGALQPQHF
TRBJ1-4	TRBV7-9	few	CASSHNADQNEKLFF
TRBJ2-7	TRBV7-2	-	CASSPRTGSSYEQYF
TRBJ2-1	TRBV7-2	once	CASSLQGLFNNEQFF
TRBJ1-4	TRBV29-1	-	CSVEQNEKLFF
TRBJ1-3	TRBV5-1	once	CASRQQGGNTIYF
TRBJ2-7	TRBV27	-	CASSSRGIAGEQYF
TRBJ1-4	TRBV5-1	-	CASSPNPGNEKLFF
TRBJ1-3	TRBV6-1	-	CASSDSSGNTIYF
TRBJ2-7	TRBV18	-	CASSAGVGEDEQYF
TRBJ1-2	TRBV6-5	-	CASSYGSPRLFYGYTF
TRBJ1-6	TRBV18	-	CASSPKVLVVGTGAFSYNSPLHF
TRBJ2-7	TRBV12-5	-	CASGSPRGGYEQYF